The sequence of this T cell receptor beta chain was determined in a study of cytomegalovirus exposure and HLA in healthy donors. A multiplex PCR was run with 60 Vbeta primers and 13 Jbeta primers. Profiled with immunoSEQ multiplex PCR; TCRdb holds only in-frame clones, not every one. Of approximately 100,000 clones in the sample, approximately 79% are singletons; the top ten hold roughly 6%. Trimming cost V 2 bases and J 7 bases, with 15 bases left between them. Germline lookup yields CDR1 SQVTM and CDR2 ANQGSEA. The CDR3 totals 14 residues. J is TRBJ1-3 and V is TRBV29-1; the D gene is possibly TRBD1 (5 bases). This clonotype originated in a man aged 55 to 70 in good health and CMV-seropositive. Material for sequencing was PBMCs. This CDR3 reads CSVEKAGSRNTIYF. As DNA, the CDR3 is TGCAGCGTTGAAAAGGCAGGGTCCAGGAACACCATATATTTT.